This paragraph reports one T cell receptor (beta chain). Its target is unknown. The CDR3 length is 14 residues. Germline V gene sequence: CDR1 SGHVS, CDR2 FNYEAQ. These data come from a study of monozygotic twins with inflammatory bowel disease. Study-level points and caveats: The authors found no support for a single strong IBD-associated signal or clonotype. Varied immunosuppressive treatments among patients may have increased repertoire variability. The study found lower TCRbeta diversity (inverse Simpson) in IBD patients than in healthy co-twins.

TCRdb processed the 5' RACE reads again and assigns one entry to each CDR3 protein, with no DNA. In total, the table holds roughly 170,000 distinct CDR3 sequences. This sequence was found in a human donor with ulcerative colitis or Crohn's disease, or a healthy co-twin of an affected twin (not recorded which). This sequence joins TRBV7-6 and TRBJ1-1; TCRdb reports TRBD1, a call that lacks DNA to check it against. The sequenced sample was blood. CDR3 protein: CASSVGTANTEAFF. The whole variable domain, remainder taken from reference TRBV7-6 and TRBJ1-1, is GAGVSQSPRYKVTKRGQDVALRCDPISGHVSLYWYRQALGQGPEFLTYFNYEAQQDKSGLPNDRFSAERPEGSISTLTIQRTEQRDSAMYRCASSVGTANTEAFFGQGTRLTVV.